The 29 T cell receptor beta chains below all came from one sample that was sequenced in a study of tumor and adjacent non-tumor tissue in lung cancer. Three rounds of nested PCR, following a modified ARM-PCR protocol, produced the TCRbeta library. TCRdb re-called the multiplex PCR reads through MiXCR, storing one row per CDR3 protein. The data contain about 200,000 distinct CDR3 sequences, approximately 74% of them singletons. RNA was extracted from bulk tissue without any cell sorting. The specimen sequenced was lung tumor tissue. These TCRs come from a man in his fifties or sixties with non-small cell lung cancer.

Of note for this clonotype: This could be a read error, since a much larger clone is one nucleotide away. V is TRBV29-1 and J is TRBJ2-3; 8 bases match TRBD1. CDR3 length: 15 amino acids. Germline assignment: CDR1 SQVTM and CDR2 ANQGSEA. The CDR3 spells CSVRTGRPSIDTQYF. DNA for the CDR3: TGCAGCGTTAGGACAGGGCGCCCTAGCATAGATACGCAGTATTTT.

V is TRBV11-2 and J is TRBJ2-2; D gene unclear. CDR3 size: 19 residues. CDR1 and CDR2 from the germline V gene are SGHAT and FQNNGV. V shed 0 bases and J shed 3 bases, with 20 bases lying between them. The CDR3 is CASSLEFPHGQDDTGELFF. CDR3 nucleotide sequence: TGTGCCAGCAGCTTAGAGTTTCCCCATGGGCAGGATGACACCGGGGAGCTGTTTTTT. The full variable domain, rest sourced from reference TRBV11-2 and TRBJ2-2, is EAGVAQSPRYKIIEKRQSVAFWCNPISGHATLYWYQQILGQGPKLLIQFQNNGVVDDSQLPKDRFSAERLKGVDSTLKIQPAKLEDSAVYLCASSLEFPHGQDDTGELFFGEGSRLTVL.

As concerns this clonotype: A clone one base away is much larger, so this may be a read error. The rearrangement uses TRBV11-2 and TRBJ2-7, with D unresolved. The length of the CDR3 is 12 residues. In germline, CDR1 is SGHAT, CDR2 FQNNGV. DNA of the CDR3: TGTGACAGCAGCTTAGGCCGCTACGAGCAGTACTTC. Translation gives CDSSLGRYEQYF. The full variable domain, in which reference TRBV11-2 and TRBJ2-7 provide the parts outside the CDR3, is EAGVAQSPRYKIIEKRQSVAFWCNPISGHATLYWYQQILGQGPKLLIQFQNNGVVDDSQLPKDRFSAERLKGVDSTLKIQPAKLEDSAVYLCDSSLGRYEQYFGPGTRLTVT.

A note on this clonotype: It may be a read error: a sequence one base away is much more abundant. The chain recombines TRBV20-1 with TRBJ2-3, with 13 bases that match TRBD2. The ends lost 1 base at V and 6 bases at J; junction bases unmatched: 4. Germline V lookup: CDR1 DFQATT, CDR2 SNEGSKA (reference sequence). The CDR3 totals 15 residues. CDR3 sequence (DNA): TGCAGTGCTAGAGTACTAGCGGGAGGGGTGGATACGCAGTATTTT. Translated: CSARVLAGGVDTQYF.

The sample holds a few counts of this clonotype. This CDR3 reads CARGGPKTQYF. DNA of the CDR3: TGTGCCAGGGGGGGGCCCAAGACCCAGTACTTC. The chain links TRBV6-5 to TRBJ2-5, with a tentative D call TRBD2 (7 bases). Trimming cost V 9 bases and J 6 bases, with 11 bases left between them. The CDR3 is 11 amino acids. Germline V gene data show CDR1 as MNHEY and CDR2 as SVGAGI.

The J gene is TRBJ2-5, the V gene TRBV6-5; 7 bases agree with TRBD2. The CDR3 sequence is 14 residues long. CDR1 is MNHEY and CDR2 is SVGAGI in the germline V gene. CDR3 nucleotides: TGTGCAAGCTGTAAAACCGGGACCGCGGGGGCCCAGTACTTC. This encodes CASCKTGTAGAQYF.

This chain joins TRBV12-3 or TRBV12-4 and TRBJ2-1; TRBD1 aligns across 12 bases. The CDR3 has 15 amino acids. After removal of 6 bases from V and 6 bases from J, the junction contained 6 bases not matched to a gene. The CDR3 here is CASRAGTGGFNEQFF. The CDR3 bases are TGTGCCAGCAGGGCAGGGACAGGGGGCTTCAATGAGCAGTTCTTC.

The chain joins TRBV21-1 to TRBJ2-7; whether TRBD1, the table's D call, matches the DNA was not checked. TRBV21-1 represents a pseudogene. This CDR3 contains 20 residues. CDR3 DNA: TGTGCCAGCAGCAATTCAAAGCCCTCTAGACAGGGTGATCTTCCCTACGAGCAGTACTTC. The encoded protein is CASSNSKPSRQGDLPYEQYF.

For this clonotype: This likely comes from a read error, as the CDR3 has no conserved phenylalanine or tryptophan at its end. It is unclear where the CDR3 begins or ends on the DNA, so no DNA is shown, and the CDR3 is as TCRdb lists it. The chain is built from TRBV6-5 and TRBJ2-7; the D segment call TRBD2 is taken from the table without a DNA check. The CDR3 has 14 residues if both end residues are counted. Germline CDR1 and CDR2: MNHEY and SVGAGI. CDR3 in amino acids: CASSYTASGRAPYL.

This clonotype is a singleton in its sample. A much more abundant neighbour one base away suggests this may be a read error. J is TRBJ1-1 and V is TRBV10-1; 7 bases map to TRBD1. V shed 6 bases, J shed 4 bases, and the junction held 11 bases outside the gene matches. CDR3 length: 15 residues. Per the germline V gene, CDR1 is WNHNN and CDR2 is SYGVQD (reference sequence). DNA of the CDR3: TGCGCCAGCAGAACCCGACAGGGCGGCGGCACTGAAGCTTTCTTT. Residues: CASRTRQGGGTEAFF.

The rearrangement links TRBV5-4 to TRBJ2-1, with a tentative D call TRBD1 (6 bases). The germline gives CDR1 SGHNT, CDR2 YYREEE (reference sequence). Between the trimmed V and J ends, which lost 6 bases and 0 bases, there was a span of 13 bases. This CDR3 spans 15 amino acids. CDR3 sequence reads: CASNFGQHSYNEQFF. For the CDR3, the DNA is TGTGCCAGCAACTTTGGACAGCACTCCTACAATGAGCAGTTCTTC. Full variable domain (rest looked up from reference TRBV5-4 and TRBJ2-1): ETGVTQSPTHLIKTRGQQVTLRCSSQSGHNTVSWYQQALGQGPQFIFQYYREEENGRGNFPPRFSGLQFPNYSSELNVNALELDDSALYLCASNFGQHSYNEQFFGPGTRLTVL.

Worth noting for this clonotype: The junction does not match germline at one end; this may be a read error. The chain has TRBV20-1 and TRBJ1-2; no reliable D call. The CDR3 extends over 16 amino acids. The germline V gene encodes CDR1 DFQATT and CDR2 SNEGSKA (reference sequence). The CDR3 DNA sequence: TGCAGTGCTAGAGATCCGGTACCACAGAAAGTTTATGGCTATACCTTC. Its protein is CSARDPVPQKVYGYTF.

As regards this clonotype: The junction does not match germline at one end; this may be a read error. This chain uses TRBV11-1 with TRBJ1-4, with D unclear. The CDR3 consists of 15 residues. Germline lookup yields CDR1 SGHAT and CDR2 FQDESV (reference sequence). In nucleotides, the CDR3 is TGTGCAAGCAGCCCTGGCCGGGAGGCGCCTGAAAAACTGTTTTTT. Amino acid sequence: CASSPGREAPEKLFF.

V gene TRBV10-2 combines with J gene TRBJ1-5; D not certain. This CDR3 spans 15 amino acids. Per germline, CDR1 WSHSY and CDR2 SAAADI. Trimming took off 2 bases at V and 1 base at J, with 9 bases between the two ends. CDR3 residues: CASSEATSSNQPQHF. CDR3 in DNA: TGCGCCAGCAGTGAGGCGACATCCAGCAATCAGCCCCAGCATTTT.

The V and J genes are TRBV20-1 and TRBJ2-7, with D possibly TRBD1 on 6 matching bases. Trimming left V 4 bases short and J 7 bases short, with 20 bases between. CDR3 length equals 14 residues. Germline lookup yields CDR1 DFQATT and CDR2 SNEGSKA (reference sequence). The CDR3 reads CSAKDISGGREQYF. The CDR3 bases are TGCAGTGCTAAAGATATAAGTGGGGGCAGGGAGCAGTACTTC.

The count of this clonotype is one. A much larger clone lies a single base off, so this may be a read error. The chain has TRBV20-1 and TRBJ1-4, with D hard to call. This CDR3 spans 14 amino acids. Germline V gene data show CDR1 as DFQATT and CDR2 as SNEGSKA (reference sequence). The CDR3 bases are TGCAGCGCTGGCCTGTGGCAGCGTAATGAAAAACTGTTTTTT. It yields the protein CSAGLWQRNEKLFF.

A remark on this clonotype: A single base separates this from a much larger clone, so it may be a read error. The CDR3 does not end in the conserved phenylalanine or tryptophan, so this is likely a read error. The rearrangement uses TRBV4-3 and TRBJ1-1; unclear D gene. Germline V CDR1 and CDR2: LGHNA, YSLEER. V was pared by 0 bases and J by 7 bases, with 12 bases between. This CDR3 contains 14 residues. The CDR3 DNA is TGCGCCAGCAGCCAAGATACGTTTGGGCGTGAAGCTTTCTCT. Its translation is CASSQDTFGREAFS.

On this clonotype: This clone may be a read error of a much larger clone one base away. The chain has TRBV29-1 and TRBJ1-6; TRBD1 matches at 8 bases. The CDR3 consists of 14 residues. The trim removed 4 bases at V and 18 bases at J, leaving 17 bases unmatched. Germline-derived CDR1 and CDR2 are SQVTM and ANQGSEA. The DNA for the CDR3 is TGCAGCGTTGCCCAGGACAGGGAATTTTTGACCCACCACTTT. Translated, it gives CSVAQDREFLTHHF.

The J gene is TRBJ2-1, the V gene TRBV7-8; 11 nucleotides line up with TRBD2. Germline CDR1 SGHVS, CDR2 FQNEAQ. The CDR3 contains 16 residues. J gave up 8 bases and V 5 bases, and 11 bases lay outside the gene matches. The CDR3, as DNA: TGTGCCAGCAGCCCTCTAGCGGGGGGTCTCTGCGATGAGCAGTTCTTC. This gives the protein CASSPLAGGLCDEQFF.

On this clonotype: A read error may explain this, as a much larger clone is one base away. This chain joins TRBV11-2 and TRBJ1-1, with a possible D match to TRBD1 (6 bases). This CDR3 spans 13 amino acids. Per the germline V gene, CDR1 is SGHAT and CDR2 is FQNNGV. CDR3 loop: CASSLTGYTKAFF. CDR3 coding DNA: TGTGCCAGCAGCCTCACAGGGTACACTAAAGCTTTCTTT. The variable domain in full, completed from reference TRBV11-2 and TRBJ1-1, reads EAGVAQSPRYKIIEKRQSVAFWCNPISGHATLYWYQQILGQGPKLLIQFQNNGVVDDSQLPKDRFSAERLKGVDSTLKIQPAKLEDSAVYLCASSLTGYTKAFFGQGTRLTVV.

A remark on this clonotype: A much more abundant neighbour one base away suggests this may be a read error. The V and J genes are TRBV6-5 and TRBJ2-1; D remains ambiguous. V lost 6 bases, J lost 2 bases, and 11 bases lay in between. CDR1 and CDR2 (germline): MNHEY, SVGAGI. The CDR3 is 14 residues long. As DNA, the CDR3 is TGTGCCAGCAGGTTAAACTCCACCTACAATGAGCAGTTCTTC. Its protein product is CASRLNSTYNEQFF.

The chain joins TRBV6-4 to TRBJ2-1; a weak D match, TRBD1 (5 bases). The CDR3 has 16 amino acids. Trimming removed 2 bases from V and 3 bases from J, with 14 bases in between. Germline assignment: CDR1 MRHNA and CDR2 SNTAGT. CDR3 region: CASSDAAGRGYNEQFF. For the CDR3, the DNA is TGTGCCAGCAGTGACGCGGCAGGGCGAGGCTACAATGAGCAGTTCTTC.

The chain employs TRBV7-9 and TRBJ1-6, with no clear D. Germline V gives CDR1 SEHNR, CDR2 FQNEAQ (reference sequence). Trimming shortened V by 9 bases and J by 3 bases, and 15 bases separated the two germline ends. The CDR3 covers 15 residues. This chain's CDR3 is CASSPRAGYNSPLHF. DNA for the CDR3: TGTGCCAGTAGCCCCCGGGCGGGCTATAATTCACCCCTCCACTTT.

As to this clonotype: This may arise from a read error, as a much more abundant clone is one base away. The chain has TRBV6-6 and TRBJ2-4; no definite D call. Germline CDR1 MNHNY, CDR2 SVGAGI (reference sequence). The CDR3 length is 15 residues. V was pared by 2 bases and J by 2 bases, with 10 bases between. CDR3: CASSYGGLTKNIQYF. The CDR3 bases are TGTGCCAGCAGTTACGGTGGCCTAACCAAAAACATTCAGTACTTC.

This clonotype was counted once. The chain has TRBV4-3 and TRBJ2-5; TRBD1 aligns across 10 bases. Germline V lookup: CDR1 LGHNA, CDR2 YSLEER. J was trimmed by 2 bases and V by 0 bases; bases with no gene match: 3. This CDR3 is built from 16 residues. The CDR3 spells CASSQETGGVQETQYF. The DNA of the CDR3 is TGCGCCAGCAGCCAAGAGACAGGGGGCGTTCAAGAGACCCAGTACTTC.

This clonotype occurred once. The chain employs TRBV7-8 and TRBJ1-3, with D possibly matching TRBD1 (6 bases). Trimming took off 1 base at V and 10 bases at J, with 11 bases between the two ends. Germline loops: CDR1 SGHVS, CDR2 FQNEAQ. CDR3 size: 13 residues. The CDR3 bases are TGTGCCAGCAGCTTAGACCCAACAGGGACCATATATTTT. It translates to CASSLDPTGTIYF.

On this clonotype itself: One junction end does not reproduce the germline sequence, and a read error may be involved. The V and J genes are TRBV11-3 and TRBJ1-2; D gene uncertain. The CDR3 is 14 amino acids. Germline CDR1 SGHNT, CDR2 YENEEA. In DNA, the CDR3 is TGTGCCAGCAGTCCACTGGACGCCAACTATGGGTACACCTTC. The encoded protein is CASSPLDANYGYTF. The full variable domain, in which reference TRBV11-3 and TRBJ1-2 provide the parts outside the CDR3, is EAGVVQSPRYKIIEKKQPVAFWCNPISGHNTLYWYLQNLGQGPELLIRYENEEAVDDSQLPKDRFSAERLKGVDSTLKIQPAELGDSAVYLCASSPLDANYGYTFGSGTRLTVV.

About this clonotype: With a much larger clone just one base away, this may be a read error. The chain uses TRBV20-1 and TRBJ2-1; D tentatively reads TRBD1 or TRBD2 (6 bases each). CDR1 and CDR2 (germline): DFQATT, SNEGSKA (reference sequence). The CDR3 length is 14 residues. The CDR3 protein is CCVDPGARYNEQFF. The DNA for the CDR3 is TGCTGTGTTGACCCGGGGGCACGGTACAATGAGCAGTTCTTC.

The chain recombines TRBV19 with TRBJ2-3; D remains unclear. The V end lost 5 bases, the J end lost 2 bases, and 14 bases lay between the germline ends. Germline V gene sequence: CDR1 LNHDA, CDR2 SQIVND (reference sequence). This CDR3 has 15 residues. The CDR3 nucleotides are TGTGCCAGTAGTCATAGGGCCGGATTCACAGATACGCAGTATTTT. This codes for CASSHRAGFTDTQYF.